These 20 T cell receptor beta chains share one sample of origin, sequenced in a study of blood T cell repertoires in COVID-19. Assay: immunoSEQ multiplex PCR; the TCRdb copy retains only in-frame clones and omits some. The sample holds roughly 160,000 clones; roughly 80% are singletons and the top ten take approximately 10%. The material sequenced was peripheral blood. The receptors were sampled from a man between 65 and 85 years old with active or convalescent COVID-19.

The CDR3 reads CASSRTADNYGYTF. The DNA of the CDR3 is TGCGCCAGCAGCCGAACAGCGGACAACTATGGCTACACCTTC. V is TRBV5-1 and J is TRBJ1-2; D is ambiguous. Per the germline V gene, CDR1 is SGHRS and CDR2 is YFSETQ. The V and J ends lost 4 bases and 2 bases respectively, with 12 bases between them. The CDR3 spans 14 residues.

The chain links TRBV14 to TRBJ1-2; D might be TRBD1 (6 bases). V lost 5 bases and J 0 bases, leaving 22 bases between the germline ends. The CDR3 spans 18 residues. Germline V lookup: CDR1 SGHDN, CDR2 FVKESK. In nucleotides, the CDR3 is TGTGCCAGCAGCTCTAGGGCAGGGACACCGAAGACTAACTATGGCTACACCTTC. This sequence encodes CASSSRAGTPKTNYGYTF.

V usage is TRBV7-2 and J usage is TRBJ1-1, with D tentatively TRBD1 (6 bases). Germline V gene data show CDR1 as SGHTA and CDR2 as FQGNSA. Deletions cut 7 bases from V and 7 bases from J, with 13 bases between. The CDR3 has 12 residues. The CDR3: CASTAGTLEAFF. The DNA for the CDR3 is TGTGCCAGCACAGCCGGGACACTTGAAGCTTTCTTT.

The V gene is TRBV7-9, the J gene TRBJ1-4; D is ambiguous. Trimming took 5 bases from V and 0 from J, leaving 16 bases between them. This CDR3 is built from 17 residues. Germline CDR1 reads SEHNR; CDR2 reads FQNEAQ (reference sequence). DNA of the CDR3: TGTGCCAGCAGCCTACGGAGAGACCCTGCAACTAATGAAAAACTGTTTTTT. Protein product: CASSLRRDPATNEKLFF.

With respect to this clone: One end of the junction varies from germline; a read error may be responsible. Other DNA sequences in the same sample also yield this CDR3. V and J are TRBV2 and TRBJ1-5; TRBD1 matches at 12 bases. CDR3 length: 15 residues. The germline V gene has CDR1 SNHLY and CDR2 FYNNEI. The CDR3 DNA reads TGTGCCAGCAGGGAAGGGACAGGGGGCTATCAGCCCCAGCATTTT. This translates into CASREGTGGYQPQHF.

This chain links TRBV4-2 with TRBJ1-1, with TRBD1 matching 9 bases. In germline, CDR1 is LGHNA, CDR2 YNFKEQ. This CDR3 has 15 amino acids. V was pared by 5 bases and J by 5 bases, with 9 bases of the junction left unmatched. This CDR3 is CASSIPQGAGTEAFF. In DNA, the CDR3 is TGTGCCAGCAGCATCCCACAGGGGGCAGGGACTGAAGCTTTCTTT.

There are a few counts of this clone. This chain links TRBV7-3 with TRBJ2-2; 8 bases are shared with TRBD2. This CDR3 contains 17 residues. Trimming took 2 bases from V and 6 from J; bases not matched to a gene: 11. CDR1 and CDR2 from the germline V gene are SGHTA and FQGTGA. Here the CDR3 reads CASSLGKTSEFSGELFF. In DNA form, the CDR3 reads TGTGCCAGCAGCTTAGGGAAGACTAGCGAATTCTCCGGGGAGCTGTTTTTT. The whole variable domain, filled in from reference TRBV7-3 and TRBJ2-2, reads GAGVSQTPSNKVTEKGKYVELRCDPISGHTALYWYRQSLGQGPEFLIYFQGTGAADDSGLPNDRFFAVRPEGSVSTLKIQRTERGDSAVYLCASSLGKTSEFSGELFFGEGSRLTVL.

The V gene is TRBV24-1, the J gene TRBJ2-7; 7 positions agree with TRBD2. The CDR3 is made up of 19 amino acids. V was clipped by 1 base and J by 2 bases; unmatched bases: 16. Germline V lookup: CDR1 KGHDR, CDR2 SFDVKD. The chain's CDR3 is CATSDFEGYRPSGPYEQYF. The DNA for the CDR3 is TGTGCCACCAGTGATTTCGAGGGGTATCGGCCTAGCGGCCCCTACGAGCAGTACTTC.

The rearrangement links TRBV9 to TRBJ2-1; 9 nucleotides align to TRBD2. The V gene's germline CDR1 is SGDLS and CDR2 YYNGEE. The CDR3 length is 17 residues. The junction had 13 bases not matched to a gene; V was cut back by 0 bases and J by 9 bases. CDR3: CASSVEEAGGPSSEQFF. CDR3 nucleotide sequence: TGTGCCAGCAGCGTAGAGGAGGCGGGAGGGCCTTCCAGTGAGCAGTTCTTC.

The chain recombines TRBV30 with TRBJ1-5, with TRBD1 as a possible D gene (5 bases). The V gene's germline CDR1 is GTSNPN and CDR2 SVGIG (reference sequence). This CDR3 contains 13 residues. Trimming took 1 base from V and 11 from J, leaving 15 bases between them. The CDR3, as DNA: TGTGCCTGGAGTGGGGACCTAGGGAGGGCCCAGCATTTT. Residues: CAWSGDLGRAQHF.

The chain has TRBV10-2 and TRBJ1-2; possibly TRBD1 for D (6 bases). CDR3 length equals 13 residues. Trimming took 6 bases from V and 3 from J, leaving 11 bases between them. Germline V lookup: CDR1 WSHSY, CDR2 SAAADI. The CDR3 protein is CASRSTGDYGYTF. DNA for the CDR3: TGCGCCAGCAGATCGACAGGTGACTATGGCTACACCTTC.

V gene TRBV5-4 combines with J gene TRBJ2-7; TRBD1 agrees at 7 bases. Germline CDR1 is SGHNT and CDR2 is YYREEE (reference sequence). Trimming removed 0 bases from V and 3 bases from J; junction bases left unmatched: 6. This CDR3 comprises 15 residues. The CDR3 region is CASSLATGEDYEQYF. The CDR3 DNA is TGTGCCAGCAGCTTGGCTACAGGGGAAGACTACGAGCAGTACTTC.

The chain carries TRBV6-6 and TRBJ2-2, with 7 bases aligning to TRBD1. J was trimmed by 0 bases and V by 6 bases; bases with no gene match: 7. The CDR3 consists of 16 residues. Per the germline V gene, CDR1 is MNHNY and CDR2 is SVGAGI (reference sequence). DNA for the CDR3: TGTGCCAGCAGCCGCCCGGGACAGTCGAACACCGGGGAGCTGTTTTTT. Translation: CASSRPGQSNTGELFF.

The rearrangement uses TRBV27 and TRBJ2-3, with 8 bases aligning to TRBD1. The CDR3 is 15 amino acids. V shed 1 base, J shed 2 bases, and the junction held 2 bases outside the gene matches. Germline V gene sequence: CDR1 MNHEY, CDR2 SMNVEV (reference sequence). The CDR3 nucleotides read TGTGCCAGCAGTTTATGGGACAGGATCACAGATACGCAGTATTTT. Its translation: CASSLWDRITDTQYF.

J is TRBJ1-3 and V is TRBV3-1 (or the pseudogene TRBV3-2); perhaps TRBD1 as D (5 bases). The germline CDR1 and CDR2 sequences are LGHDT and YNNKEL (reference sequence). Trimming left V 4 bases short and J 0 bases short, with 7 bases between. CDR3 length: 14 residues. CDR3 region: CASSRQSSGNTIYF. The CDR3 DNA is TGTGCCAGCAGCCGACAGTCCTCTGGAAACACCATATATTTT.

V and J are TRBV4-3 and TRBJ1-2; 7 bases are shared with TRBD1. J lost 5 bases, V lost 2 bases, and 14 bases had no gene match. Germline V CDR1 and CDR2: LGHNA, YSLEER. The CDR3 totals 17 residues. The CDR3 is CASSQIPRQGREYGYTF. DNA for the CDR3: TGCGCCAGCAGCCAAATTCCTAGACAGGGACGGGAGTATGGCTACACCTTC.

This clone appeared once. The V call is TRBV2, the J call TRBJ2-3, with D perhaps TRBD2 (5 bases). Germline V CDR1 and CDR2: SNHLY, FYNNEI. Trimming shortened V by 7 bases and J by 0 bases, and 14 bases separated the two germline ends. The CDR3 contains 15 residues. CDR3 DNA: TGTGCCAGCACCTATCTAGGACTTAGCACAGATACGCAGTATTTT. Its protein is CASTYLGLSTDTQYF.

J is TRBJ1-6 and V is TRBV6-5; D unresolved. The ends were cut back, 11 bases at V and 6 bases at J, with 17 bases in the middle. CDR3 size: 14 residues. The germline V gene has CDR1 MNHEY and CDR2 SVGAGI. The CDR3 DNA sequence: TGTGCCGGACGGAGGGAGACCTCTAATTCACCCCTCCACTTT. Encoded protein: CAGRRETSNSPLHF.

The chain recombines TRBV6-2 or TRBV6-3 with TRBJ1-1; no clear D gene. The CDR3 length is 16 residues. Germline CDR1 and CDR2: MNHEY and SVGEGT. V was cut by 2 bases and J by 1 base, with 14 bases left in between. The CDR3 sequence: CASSYLSHSKNTEAFF. CDR3 sequence (DNA): TGTGCCAGCAGTTACCTATCCCACTCTAAGAACACTGAAGCTTTCTTT.

The V and J genes are TRBV16 and TRBJ1-1, with 9 bases fitting TRBD1. V was clipped by 4 bases and J by 4 bases; unmatched bases: 4. The germline V gene encodes CDR1 KGHSY and CDR2 FQNENV. The CDR3 contains 14 residues. The CDR3 region has the DNA TGTGCCAGCAGCCGGGACAGGGTAGCCACTGAAGCTTTCTTT. The encoded protein is CASSRDRVATEAFF.